Shown below are 5 T cell receptor beta chains from a single sample sequenced in a study of T cells in Graves' hyperthyroidism and ophthalmopathy. The TCR beta CDR3 regions underwent amplification using RNA transcripts as the source. RT-PCR in the first round (using the HTBI primer set) targeted the TCR CDR3. One entry per CDR3 protein, called by TCRdb with MiXCR from the multiplex PCR reads. The sample yields 600,000 or so distinct CDR3 sequences, about 15% seen once. Sequencing was performed on blood. The receptors were gathered from a woman in her forties or fifties with Graves' ophthalmopathy.

This clonotype was counted ten times or more. V and J are TRBV27 and TRBJ2-5; the D gene is possibly TRBD2 (5 bases). Per the germline V gene, CDR1 is MNHEY and CDR2 is SMNVEV (reference sequence). The CDR3 runs 17 residues. Trimming pared 2 bases from V and 1 base from J, leaving 17 bases between. The DNA for the CDR3 is TGTGCCAGCAGTTTACGGCGGACTCCCACCATCCAAGAGACCCAGTACTTC. Translated, it gives CASSLRRTPTIQETQYF.

In this sample, this clonotype turned up a few times. The V call is TRBV9, the J call TRBJ1-6, with D hard to call. The CDR3 sequence is 12 residues long. CDR1 and CDR2 from the germline V gene are SGDLS and YYNGEE. Trimming left V 4 bases short and J 9 bases short, with 8 bases between. CDR3 region: CASSRGGSPLHF. In nucleotides, the CDR3 is TGTGCCAGCAGCCGGGGAGGTTCACCCCTCCACTTT.

This clonotype was seen once. This chain uses TRBV11-2 with TRBJ2-1; 9 positions agree with TRBD2. With V trimmed by 0 bases and J by 4 bases, 1 base remained unmatched. Germline CDR1 SGHAT, CDR2 FQNNGV. CDR3 length equals 15 residues. CDR3 in DNA: TGTGCCAGCAGCTTAGAAAGCGGGGGGTACAATGAGCAGTTCTTC. This translates into CASSLESGGYNEQFF.

This clonotype was seen ten or more times. The genes are TRBV7-9 and TRBJ2-1, with 8 bases matching TRBD2. V lost 5 bases and J lost 7; bases outside the gene matches: 7. This CDR3 is built from 14 residues. The germline gives CDR1 SEHNR, CDR2 FQNEAQ (reference sequence). The CDR3, as DNA: TGTGCCAGCAGCCCGGGACTAGAACTAAATGAGCAGTTCTTC. It is translated as CASSPGLELNEQFF. The whole variable domain, filled in from reference TRBV7-9 and TRBJ2-1, reads DTGVSQNPRHKITKRGQNVTFRCDPISEHNRLYWYRQTLGQGPEFLTYFQNEAQLEKSRLLSDRFSAERPKGSFSTLEIQRTEQGDSAMYLCASSPGLELNEQFFGPGTRLTVL.

This clonotype was seen only a few times. The chain is built from TRBV19 and TRBJ2-5; D is ambiguous. The V gene lost 3 bases and the J gene lost 0 bases, with 14 bases spanning the gap. This CDR3 is built from 16 residues. Germline CDR1 and CDR2: LNHDA and SQIVND (reference sequence). CDR3 residues: CASSIRSGPYQETQYF. For the CDR3, the DNA is TGTGCCAGTAGTATTCGCTCCGGGCCTTACCAAGAGACCCAGTACTTC.